This T cell receptor (beta chain) is from a study of shared clonotypes between healthy human individuals. Study-level points and caveats: In this cohort, only blood was sampled, and tissue repertoires likely differ.

From germline, CDR1 is LNHDA and CDR2 SQIVND (reference sequence). Germline trimming cut 7 bases from V and 6 bases from J; bases unmatched to any gene: 7. This CDR3 has 14 residues. This clone has just one count. What it binds is not known. Generated by immunoSEQ multiplex PCR, the TCRdb table keeps only in-frame clones and is missing some. The table has about 980,000 clones, 60% to 85% seen once. This clonotype was obtained from a man between 18 and 29 years old in good health. The chain combines TRBV19 with TRBJ2-7; 12 bases fit TRBD1. Sequencing input: memory CD4+ T cells sorted from blood. Documented subset: CD45RA-negative fraction. In nucleotides, the CDR3 is TGTGCCAGTATGGGGACAGGGGGCTCCCTCGAGCAGTACTTC. Its protein product is CASMGTGGSLEQYF.